Below, 18 T cell receptor beta chains from the same sample are listed, as sequenced in a study of cytomegalovirus exposure and HLA in healthy donors. The PCR used 60 Vbeta and 13 Jbeta primers. Here immunoSEQ multiplex PCR was the method, and the copy in TCRdb shows in-frame clones only, minus some. The data hold 150,000 or so clones, with more than 75% observed a single time. Sequencing was done on a sample of PBMCs. Source of these receptors: a young man in good health and CMV-seropositive.

The chain couples TRBV19 to TRBJ2-1; 7 bases align to TRBD2. J lost 6 bases, V lost 4 bases, and 9 bases had no gene match. Per the germline V gene, CDR1 is LNHDA and CDR2 is SQIVND (reference sequence). The CDR3 is made up of 15 amino acids. The CDR3 loop is CASSKAGTVVNEQFF. In DNA, the CDR3 is TGTGCCAGTAGTAAAGCGGGAACCGTCGTCAATGAGCAGTTCTTC.

The chain links TRBV2 to TRBJ1-1; D possibly corresponds to TRBD1 (5 bases). The CDR3 is 14 amino acids. Trimming took 1 base from V and 6 from J, leaving 12 bases between them. Germline assignment: CDR1 SNHLY and CDR2 FYNNEI. The CDR3 region has the DNA TGTGCCAGCAGTGAAGAGTGGAGGGGCGCTGAAGCTTTCTTT. Its protein is CASSEEWRGAEAFF.

V gene TRBV6-5 combines with J gene TRBJ1-1; no clear D. The CDR3 has 15 residues. Deletions cut 0 bases from V and 3 bases from J, with 11 bases between. The V gene's germline CDR1 is MNHEY and CDR2 SVGAGI. CDR3 DNA sequence: TGTGCCAGCAGTTACTCGAGCGGTTACTACACTGAAGCTTTCTTT. Translating gives CASSYSSGYYTEAFF.

V and J are TRBV5-1 and TRBJ2-1, with D perhaps matching TRBD2 (6 bases). Trimming took off 0 bases at V and 10 bases at J, with 17 bases between the two ends. Per germline, CDR1 SGHRS and CDR2 YFSETQ. This CDR3 region has 15 residues. The CDR3 here is CASSLGLAPIKEQFF. Here the CDR3 DNA reads TGCGCCAGCAGCTTGGGGCTAGCGCCCATCAAGGAGCAGTTCTTC.

The rearrangement links TRBV9 to TRBJ2-1; tentatively, D is TRBD1 (5 bases). The CDR3 is 15 residues long. Deletions cut 3 bases from V and 0 bases from J, with 10 bases between. Germline CDR1 and CDR2: SGDLS and YYNGEE. CDR3 residues: CASSETVGSYNEQFF. The CDR3 DNA follows: TGTGCCAGCAGCGAGACAGTAGGCTCCTACAATGAGCAGTTCTTC.

This clone was found many times. V is TRBV2 and J is TRBJ2-7; 11 bases agree with TRBD2. V trimming: 6 bases; J trimming: 4 bases; junction bases outside the gene matches: 5. The length of the CDR3 is 14 residues. From germline, CDR1 is SNHLY and CDR2 FYNNEI. CDR3 protein: CASRQGLADYEQYF. The DNA of the CDR3 is TGTGCCAGCAGACAGGGACTAGCGGATTACGAGCAGTACTTC.

CDR3 sequence reads: CASSPHLPGLNNEQFF. CDR3 DNA sequence: TGTGCCAGCAGCCCCCACCTCCCGGGACTCAACAATGAGCAGTTCTTC. The rearrangement uses TRBV9 and TRBJ2-1; D possibly corresponds to TRBD2 (6 bases). Germline V lookup: CDR1 SGDLS, CDR2 YYNGEE. CDR3 length equals 16 residues. Deletions cut 4 bases from V and 5 bases from J, with 19 bases between. The full variable domain, in which reference TRBV9 and TRBJ2-1 provide the parts outside the CDR3, is DSGVTQTPKHLITATGQRVTLRCSPRSGDLSVYWYQQSLDQGLQFLIQYYNGEERAKGNILERFSAQQFPDLHSELNLSSLELGDSALYFCASSPHLPGLNNEQFFGPGTRLTVL.

V gene TRBV7-6 combines with J gene TRBJ2-7; perhaps TRBD2 as D (5 bases). The germline V and J ends were trimmed by 3 bases and 0 bases, with 15 bases remaining between them. This CDR3 comprises 16 residues. The V gene's germline CDR1 is SGHVS and CDR2 FNYEAQ. The CDR3 DNA reads as TGTGCCAGCAGCTTTGGGGTTCGGGGAAGCTCCTACGAGCAGTACTTC. Translated, it gives CASSFGVRGSSYEQYF.

The genes are TRBV28 and TRBJ1-5, with a weak D call TRBD1 (6 bases). The V end was cut by 2 bases, the J end by 7 bases, with 18 bases between. Germline V lookup: CDR1 MDHEN, CDR2 SYDVKM. The CDR3 has 16 amino acids. CDR3 coding DNA: TGTGCCAGCAGTTTAGTACGAGTTGGGGGCTTCCAGCCCCAGCATTTT. Encoded protein: CASSLVRVGGFQPQHF. The entire variable domain, with the rest obtained from reference TRBV28 and TRBJ1-5, is as follows: DVKVTQSSRYLVKRTGEKVFLECVQDMDHENMFWYRQDPGLGLRLIYFSYDVKMKEKGDIPEGYSVSREKKERFSLILESASTNQTSMYLCASSLVRVGGFQPQHFGDGTRLSIL.

Of note for this clone: The junction departs from germline at one end; a sequencing error may be responsible. The chain has TRBV7-7 and TRBJ2-2; no definite D call. Germline-derived CDR1 and CDR2 are SSHAT and FNYEAQ (reference sequence). CDR3 length equals 16 residues. Here the CDR3 DNA reads TGTGCTAGCAGCCCCACCCGGTCTGGGAACACCGGGGAGCTGTTTTTT. Its protein product is CASSPTRSGNTGELFF.

In nucleotides, the CDR3 is TGTGCCAGCAGGAAAGGACTAGCGGGAGATACGCAGTATTTT. Amino acid sequence: CASRKGLAGDTQYF. The rearrangement uses TRBV9 and TRBJ2-3; TRBD2 matches at 11 bases. The germline V gene encodes CDR1 SGDLS and CDR2 YYNGEE. The CDR3 runs 14 residues. V lost 5 bases and J lost 5; bases outside the gene matches: 4.

The gene calls are TRBV7-9 and TRBJ2-7; the match to TRBD1 covers 7 bases. The V gene's germline CDR1 is SEHNR and CDR2 FQNEAQ (reference sequence). The CDR3 has 14 amino acids. The V segment lost 5 bases and the J segment 5 bases; nucleotides outside the gene matches: 9. The DNA for the CDR3 is TGTGCCAGCAGCCCAACTCGACAGGGTGACGAGCAGTACTTC. It yields the protein CASSPTRQGDEQYF.

The chain recombines TRBV18 with TRBJ1-4, with no clear D. With 0 bases removed from V and 3 bases from J, the gap between germline ends came to 8 bases. Germline V gives CDR1 KGHSH, CDR2 LQKENI. CDR3 size: 15 residues. CDR3 nucleotide sequence: TGTGCCAGCTCACCACCCGTCTCCCCTAATGAAAAACTGTTTTTT. This encodes CASSPPVSPNEKLFF.

The chain joins TRBV5-6 to TRBJ2-3, with D unclear. The CDR3 runs to 10 residues. Trimming took 7 bases from V and 2 from J, leaving 2 bases between them. In germline, CDR1 is SGHDT, CDR2 YYEEEE. CDR3 coding DNA: TGTGCCAGCCTCACAGATACGCAGTATTTT. This translates into CASLTDTQYF.

This chain joins TRBV2 and TRBJ2-5, with 8 bases matching TRBD2. In germline, CDR1 is SNHLY, CDR2 FYNNEI. The length of the CDR3 is 13 residues. J was trimmed by 3 bases and V by 4 bases; bases with no gene match: 1. The CDR3 region has the DNA TGTGCCAGCAGTGGGACTAGCAAAGAGACCCAGTACTTC. Amino acids: CASSGTSKETQYF.

This chain connects TRBV29-1 to TRBJ2-2; 7 bases are shared with TRBD2. Germline CDR1 SQVTM, CDR2 ANQGSEA. The junction had 5 bases not matched to a gene; V was cut back by 1 base and J by 3 bases. There are 15 residues in the CDR3. The CDR3 loop is CSVEGGTSDTGELFF. The CDR3 nucleotides read TGCAGCGTTGAAGGCGGTACTAGCGACACCGGGGAGCTGTTTTTT.

The chain joins TRBV5-6 to TRBJ2-1; 8 bases are shared with TRBD2. The CDR3 consists of 17 residues. Trimming cost V 0 bases and J 4 bases; bases outside gene matches: 9. Per the germline V gene, CDR1 is SGHDT and CDR2 is YYEEEE. CDR3 residues: CASSLGPGGPGYNEQFF. For the CDR3, the DNA is TGTGCCAGCAGCTTGGGGCCGGGAGGGCCAGGGTACAATGAGCAGTTCTTC.

This clone occurred once. DNA for the CDR3: TGTGCCAGCAGCTTAAAGGGACAGCCGGAAAAACTGTTTTTT. This sequence encodes CASSLKGQPEKLFF. The chain uses TRBV5-4 and TRBJ1-4; the match to TRBD1 covers 7 bases. This CDR3 region has 14 residues. V was clipped by 2 bases and J by 8 bases; unmatched bases: 6. CDR1 SGHNT and CDR2 YYREEE come from the germline V gene (reference sequence).